This T cell receptor (beta chain) is drawn from a study of tumor and adjacent non-tumor tissue in lung cancer. About the research overall: There were some 12 adenocarcinoma, a couple of squamous cell carcinoma and 1 small cell lung cancer cases. Stage I to III disease affected roughly ten men and roughly five women aged about 30 to 76.

TCRbeta libraries were built with three rounds of nested PCR, modified from ARM-PCR. TCRdb re-analysed the multiplex PCR reads in MiXCR, keeping a single row per CDR3 protein. This sample has over 100,000 distinct CDR3 sequences, with 60% to 70% found just once. Study outcomes and limitations: Tumor TCR diversity, when higher, was linked to shorter survival.

This sample's RNA came from whole unsorted tissue. Distant lung tissue was collected more than 3 cm away from the tumor edge. The CDR3 consists of 15 residues. Germline loops: CDR1 MNHNS, CDR2 SASEGT. On this clonotype: As yet, its antigen is unknown. This may be a read error, as it is one base from a much larger clone.

The source is a man aged 60 to 69 with non-small cell lung cancer. The rearrangement uses TRBV6-1 and TRBJ1-2; TRBD1 matches 8 bases. Sequenced input: distant non-tumor lung tissue. The CDR3 DNA reads TGTGCCGGCAGTACTTGGACAGGGATTAACTATGGCTACACCTTC. It translates to CAGSTWTGINYGYTF.